Described below is a single TCR beta chain sequence and its context. This CDR3 has 18 residues. Germline CDR1 reads SGHNT; CDR2 reads YYREEE (reference sequence). V trimming: 0 bases; J trimming: 7 bases; junction bases outside the gene matches: 15. The data originate from a study of T cells in narcolepsy. Generated by immunoSEQ multiplex PCR, the TCRdb table keeps only in-frame clones and is missing some. This table holds around 34,000 clones, 79% found once. Material for sequencing was memory (CD45RA-) CD4+ T cells from blood. The rearrangement uses TRBV5-4 and TRBJ1-2, with 10 bases lining up with TRBD1. This receptor was identified in a human donor in good health. CDR3 residues: CASSLGGLGDRGNGGYTF. In nucleotides, the CDR3 is TGTGCCAGCAGCTTGGGGGGATTAGGGGACAGGGGAAATGGTGGCTACACCTTC.